What follows describes a single TCR beta chain. Its target is not known. This sample was included in a study of cytomegalovirus exposure and HLA in healthy donors. Whole-study findings and limits: Altogether, 150 to 200 TCR beta chains were recorded as cytomegalovirus-associated. In the 130 or so validation repertoires, just under 95% of cluster scores exceeded 0, per a later analysis.

The donors belonged to the approximately 120-subject validation cohort, separate from the 666-subject first cohort. Trimming cost V 4 bases and J 2 bases, with 16 bases left between them. The CDR3 runs 15 residues. Germline assignment: CDR1 GTSNPN and CDR2 SVGIG (reference sequence). The assay was immunoSEQ multiplex PCR, and TCRdb's table has in-frame clones only and misses some. The table includes nearly 80,000 clones, 80% to 95% detected once. Sequencing was carried out using PBMCs. V is TRBV30 and J is TRBJ2-3, with D maybe TRBD2 (6 bases). This TCR was sampled from a woman in her twenties or thirties in good health and CMV-seronegative. The CDR3, as DNA: TGTGCCTGGACCAAGCGGGCGGGACCCACAGATACGCAGTATTTT. This translates into CAWTKRAGPTDTQYF.